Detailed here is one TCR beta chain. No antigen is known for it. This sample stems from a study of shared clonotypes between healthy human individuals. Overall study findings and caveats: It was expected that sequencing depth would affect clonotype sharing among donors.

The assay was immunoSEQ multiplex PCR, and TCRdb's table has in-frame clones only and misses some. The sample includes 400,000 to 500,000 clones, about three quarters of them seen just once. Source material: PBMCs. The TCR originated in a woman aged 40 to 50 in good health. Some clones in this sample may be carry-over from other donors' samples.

The CDR3 is CASTGEGTDTQYF. In nucleotides, the CDR3 is TGTGCCAGCACGGGGGAGGGCACAGATACGCAGTATTTT. The chain employs TRBV27 and TRBJ2-3, with a possible D match to TRBD2 (6 bases). The CDR3 loop spans 13 amino acids. Germline loops: CDR1 MNHEY, CDR2 SMNVEV (reference sequence). V lost 7 bases to trimming and J lost 1 base, with 9 bases between them.